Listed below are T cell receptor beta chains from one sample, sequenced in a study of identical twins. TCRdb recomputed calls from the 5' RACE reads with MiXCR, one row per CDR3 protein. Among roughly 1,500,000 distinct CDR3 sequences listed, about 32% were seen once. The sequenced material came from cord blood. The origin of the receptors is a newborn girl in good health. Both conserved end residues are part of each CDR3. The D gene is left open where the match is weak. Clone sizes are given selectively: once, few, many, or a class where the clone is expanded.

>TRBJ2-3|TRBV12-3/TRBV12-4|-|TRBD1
CASSLRQGTDMQYF
TGTGCCAGCAGTTTACGACAGGGCACAGATATGCAATATTTT
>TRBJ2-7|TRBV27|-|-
CASSLRNSAYEQYF
TGTGCCAGCAGTTTACGGAATAGCGCCTACGAGCAGTACTTC
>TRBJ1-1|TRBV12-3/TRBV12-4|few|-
CASRGTLNTEAFF
TGTGCCAGCAGGGGGACACTGAACACTGAAGCTTTCTTT
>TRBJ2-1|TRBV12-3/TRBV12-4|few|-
CASSFVDVLAYEQFF
TGTGCCAGCAGTTTTGTTGATGTACTAGCCTATGAGCAGTTCTTC
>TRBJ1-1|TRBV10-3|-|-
CAISVTGNTEAFF
TGTGCCATCAGCGTGACAGGGAACACTGAAGCTTTCTTT
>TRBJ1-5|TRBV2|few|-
CASSWGKPNQPQHF
TGTGCCAGCAGTTGGGGCAAACCTAATCAGCCCCAGCATTTT
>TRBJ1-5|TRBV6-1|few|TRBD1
CASSAGQVLQPQHF
TGTGCCAGCAGTGCCGGACAGGTTCTTCAGCCCCAGCATTTT
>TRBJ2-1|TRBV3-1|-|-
CASSPSFAGPLNEQFF
TGTGCCAGCAGCCCCTCCTTCGCGGGGCCTCTTAATGAGCAGTTCTTC
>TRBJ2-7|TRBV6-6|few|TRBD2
CASSYLLAGGPYEQYF
TGTGCCAGCAGTTACTTACTAGCGGGAGGCCCCTACGAGCAGTACTTC
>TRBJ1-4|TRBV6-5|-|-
CASSPHSATNEKLFF
TGTGCCAGCAGTCCTCACAGCGCAACTAATGAAAAACTGTTTTTT
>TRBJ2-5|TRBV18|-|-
CASSPRAETQYF
TGTGCCAGCTCACCCAGGGCAGAGACCCAGTACTTC
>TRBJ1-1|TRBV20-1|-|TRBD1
CSATTGTGGASAFF
TGCAGTGCTACCACCGGGACAGGGGGCGCATCAGCTTTCTTT
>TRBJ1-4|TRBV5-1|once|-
CASSLPDRSTNEKLFF
TGCGCCAGCAGCTTACCCGACAGGTCAACTAATGAAAAACTGTTTTTT
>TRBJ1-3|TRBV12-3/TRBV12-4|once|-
CASSSLRGGNTIYF
TGTGCCAGCAGTTCCCTGAGGGGGGGAAACACCATATATTTT
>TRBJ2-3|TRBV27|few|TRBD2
CASSLSGLAGAGTDTQYF
TGTGCCAGCAGTTTATCGGGGCTAGCGGGAGCCGGCACAGATACGCAGTATTTT
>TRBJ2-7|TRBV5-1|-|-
CASSVSGHGFGYNEQYF
TGCGCCAGCAGCGTCTCGGGACACGGATTCGGGTACAATGAGCAGTACTTC
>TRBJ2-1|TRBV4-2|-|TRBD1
CASSPTGTAAYEQFF
TGTGCCAGCAGCCCAACCGGGACAGCGGCCTACGAGCAGTTCTTC
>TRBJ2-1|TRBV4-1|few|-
CASSQPGQIRGNEQFF
TGCGCCAGCAGCCAACCGGGACAAATACGTGGCAATGAGCAGTTCTTC
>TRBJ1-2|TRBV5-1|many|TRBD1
CASSSRQGANYGYTF
TGTGCCAGCAGCTCGCGACAGGGGGCCAACTATGGCTACACCTTC
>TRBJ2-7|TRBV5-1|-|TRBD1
CASSLFRDSYNEQYF
TGCGCCAGCAGCTTGTTCAGGGACAGCTACAATGAGCAGTACTTC
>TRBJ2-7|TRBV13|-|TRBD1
CASSRDREDYEQYF
TGTGCCAGCAGCCGGGACAGGGAAGACTACGAGCAGTACTTC
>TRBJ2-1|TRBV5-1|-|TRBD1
CASSFIGQGYNEQFF
TGCGCCAGCAGCTTCATCGGACAGGGGTACAATGAGCAGTTCTTC
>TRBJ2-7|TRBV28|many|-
CASSTYEQYF
TGTGCCAGCAGTACCTACGAGCAGTACTTC
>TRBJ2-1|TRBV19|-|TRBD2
CASSTLAGGIDEQFF
TGTGCCAGTAGTACCCTAGCGGGAGGGATTGATGAGCAGTTCTTC